The clone carrying this TCR beta chain has only a few counts. Its antigen is unknown. This entry comes from a study of shared clonotypes between healthy human individuals. On the study more broadly: Researchers assigned three CD4 naive, three CD4 memory, two CD8 naive and one CD8 memory plate to each donor.

Study-level findings and limits: Generally, naive subsets (rather than memory subsets) showed larger estimated richness. Among donors, clonotype sharing was expected to be affected by sequencing depth.

Original handling: Without quality scores, immunoSEQ junctional reads could not be filtered like full-length reads. Assay: immunoSEQ multiplex PCR; the TCRdb copy retains only in-frame clones and omits some. That table is the source of V, J and clone size, and D and trimming were worked out from the DNA. The sample lists about 870,000 clones, more than 85% occurring once. The naive CD8 subset, CD45RO-negative cells positively selected for CCR7, excluded terminally differentiated effector memory CD45RA+ cells. This TCR was recovered from a man aged 25-40 years in good health. Sequencing was carried out using naive CD8+ T cells sorted from blood.

CDR3 region: CAWSLDSNKETQYF. The CDR3, as DNA: TGTGCCTGGAGTCTGGACTCGAACAAAGAGACCCAGTACTTC. The J gene is TRBJ2-5, the V gene TRBV30; D might be TRBD2 (5 bases). The CDR3 contains 14 residues. CDR1 and CDR2 (germline): GTSNPN, SVGIG (reference sequence). V lost 2 bases, J lost 3 bases, and 13 bases lay in between.